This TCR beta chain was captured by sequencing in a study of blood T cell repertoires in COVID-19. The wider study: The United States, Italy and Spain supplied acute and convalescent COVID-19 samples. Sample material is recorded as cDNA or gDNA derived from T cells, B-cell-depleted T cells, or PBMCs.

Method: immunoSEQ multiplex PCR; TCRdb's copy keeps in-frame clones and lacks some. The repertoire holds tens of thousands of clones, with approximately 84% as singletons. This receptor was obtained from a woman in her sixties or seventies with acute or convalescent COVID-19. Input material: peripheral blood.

The CDR3 sequence is CASRGGQVSSYEQYF. DNA for the CDR3: TGTGCCAGCAGGGGAGGACAGGTGTCTTCCTACGAGCAGTACTTC. The V call is TRBV6-5, the J call TRBJ2-7, with D tentatively TRBD1 (7 bases). Trimming took 6 bases from V and 1 from J, leaving 16 bases between them. CDR1 and CDR2 from the germline V gene are MNHEY and SVGAGI. The CDR3 runs to 15 residues.